This TCR beta chain was profiled in a study of blood T cell repertoires in COVID-19. The wider study: Acute and convalescent COVID-19 specimens originated in the United States, Italy and Spain. Sample material is recorded as cDNA or gDNA derived from T cells, B-cell-depleted T cells, or PBMCs.

In germline, CDR1 is MDHEN, CDR2 SYDVKM. The CDR3 extends over 15 amino acids. The V segment lost 6 bases and the J segment 3 bases; nucleotides outside the gene matches: 8. Original handling: Amplification of reference gene primers was used by the study to estimate nucleated cell counts. Repertoires were generated with immunoSEQ multiplex PCR, while TCRdb's copy carries only in-frame clones and drops some. V, J and clone size are those of that table, while D and trimming were read from the DNA. The profile shows more than 200,000 clones, approximately 91% of them singletons. The clonotype was recovered from a woman in her forties who had recovered from COVID-19. The chain carries TRBV28 and TRBJ1-5; 7 nucleotides line up with TRBD1. Sequenced sample: peripheral blood. The CDR3 nucleotides are TGTGCCAGCAGGGACGAACAGGGGACCAATCAGCCCCAGCATTTT. It translates to CASRDEQGTNQPQHF.